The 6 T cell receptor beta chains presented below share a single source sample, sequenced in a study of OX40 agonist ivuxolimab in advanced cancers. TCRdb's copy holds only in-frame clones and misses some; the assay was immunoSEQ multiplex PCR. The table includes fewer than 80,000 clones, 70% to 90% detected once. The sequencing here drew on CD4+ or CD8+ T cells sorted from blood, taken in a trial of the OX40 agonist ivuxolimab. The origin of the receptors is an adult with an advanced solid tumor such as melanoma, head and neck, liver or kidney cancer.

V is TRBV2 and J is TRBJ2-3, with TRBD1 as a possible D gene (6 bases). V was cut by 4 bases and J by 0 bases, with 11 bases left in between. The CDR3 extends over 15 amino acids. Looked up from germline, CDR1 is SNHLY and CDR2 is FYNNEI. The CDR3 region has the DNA TGTGCCAGCAGTGTCCCGACAGGTAGCACAGATACGCAGTATTTT. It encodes CASSVPTGSTDTQYF.

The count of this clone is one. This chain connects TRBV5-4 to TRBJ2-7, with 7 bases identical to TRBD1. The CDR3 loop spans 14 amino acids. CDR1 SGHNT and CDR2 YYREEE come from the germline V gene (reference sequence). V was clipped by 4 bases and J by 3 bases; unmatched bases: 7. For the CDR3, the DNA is TGTGCCAGCAGCAGAACCGGACAGGACTACGAGCAGTACTTC. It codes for CASSRTGQDYEQYF.

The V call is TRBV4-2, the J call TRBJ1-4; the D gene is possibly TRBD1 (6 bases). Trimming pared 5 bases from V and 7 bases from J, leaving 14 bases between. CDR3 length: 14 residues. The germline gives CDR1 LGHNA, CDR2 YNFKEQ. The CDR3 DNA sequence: TGTGCCAGCAGCACCCGGGACATTGGTGAAAAACTGTTTTTT. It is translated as CASSTRDIGEKLFF.

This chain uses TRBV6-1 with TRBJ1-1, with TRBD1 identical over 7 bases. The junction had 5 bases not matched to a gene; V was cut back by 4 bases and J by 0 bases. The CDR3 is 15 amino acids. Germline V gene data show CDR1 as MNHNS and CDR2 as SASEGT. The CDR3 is CASSAQGQLNTEAFF. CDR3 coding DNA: TGTGCCAGCAGTGCCCAGGGACAGCTGAACACTGAAGCTTTCTTT.

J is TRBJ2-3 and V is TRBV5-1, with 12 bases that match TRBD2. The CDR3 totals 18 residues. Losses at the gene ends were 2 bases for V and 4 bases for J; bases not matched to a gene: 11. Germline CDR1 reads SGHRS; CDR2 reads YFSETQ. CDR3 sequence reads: CASSLLIPSGGAADTQYF. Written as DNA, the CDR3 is TGCGCCAGCAGCTTACTTATACCTAGCGGGGGGGCCGCAGATACGCAGTATTTT. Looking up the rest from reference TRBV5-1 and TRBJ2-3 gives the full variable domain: KAGVTQTPRYLIKTRGQQVTLSCSPISGHRSVSWYQQTPGQGLQFLFEYFSETQRNKGNFPGRFSGRQFSNSRSEMNVSTLELGDSALYLCASSLLIPSGGAADTQYFGPGTRLTVL.

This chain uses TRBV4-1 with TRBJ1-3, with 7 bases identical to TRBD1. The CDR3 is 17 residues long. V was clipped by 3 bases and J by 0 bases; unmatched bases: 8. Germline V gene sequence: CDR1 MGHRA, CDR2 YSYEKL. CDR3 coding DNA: TGCGCCAGCAGCCATCAAAGGGACAGTGGCTCTGGAAACACCATATATTTT. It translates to CASSHQRDSGSGNTIYF.